This TCR beta chain was profiled in a study of blood T cell repertoires in COVID-19. The ends were cut back, 7 bases at V and 10 bases at J, with 11 bases in the middle. Germline V gives CDR1 MGHDK, CDR2 SYGVNS. This CDR3 has 11 residues. Participants' own reports of clinical history determined their cohort assignment. Here immunoSEQ multiplex PCR was the method, and the copy in TCRdb shows in-frame clones only, minus some. The table has roughly 300,000 clones, over 75% seen once. The TCR originated in a woman aged 30 to 39 who had recovered from COVID-19. V gene TRBV25-1 combines with J gene TRBJ2-1; a weak D match, TRBD2 (5 bases). The sample taken for sequencing was PBMCs or T cells enriched from blood (not recorded which). The CDR3 nucleotides read TGTGCCAGCACCCTTCAGCGGGAGCAGTTCTTC. It encodes CASTLQREQFF.